Following are 22 T cell receptor beta chains from one sample sequenced in a study of OX40 agonist ivuxolimab in advanced cancers. TCRdb's copy holds only in-frame clones and misses some; the assay was immunoSEQ multiplex PCR. This sample has roughly 61,000 clones; approximately 86% occur once, and the top ten carry over 0.45%. The starting material was CD4+ or CD8+ T cells sorted from blood, obtained in a trial of the OX40 agonist ivuxolimab. The receptors were sampled from an adult with an advanced solid tumor such as melanoma, head and neck, liver or kidney cancer.

The V call is TRBV19, the J call TRBJ2-7, with 9 positions matching TRBD2. This CDR3 has 15 residues. The germline gives CDR1 LNHDA, CDR2 SQIVND (reference sequence). V was pared by 3 bases and J by 12 bases, with 15 bases of the junction left unmatched. The DNA for the CDR3 is TGTGCCAGTAGTATGTCCGCGGGAGGGCCCGTCAATCCGTACTTC. Its translation: CASSMSAGGPVNPYF. Full variable domain (remainder filled in from reference TRBV19 and TRBJ2-7): DGGITQSPKYLFRKEGQNVTLSCEQNLNHDAMYWYRQDPGQGLRLIYYSQIVNDFQKGDIAEGYSVSREKKESFPLTVTSAQKNPTAFYLCASSMSAGGPVNPYFGPGTRLTVT.

CDR3 region: CASSWGQGLYEQYF. DNA for the CDR3: TGTGCCAGCAGCTGGGGACAGGGACTCTACGAGCAGTACTTC. The rearrangement links TRBV7-2 to TRBJ2-7; 9 positions match TRBD1. Germline CDR1 is SGHTA and CDR2 is FQGNSA. Trimming took 4 bases from V and 3 from J; bases not matched to a gene: 4. The length of the CDR3 is 14 residues.

The CDR3 DNA is TGCGCCAGCAGCTTGGAGGCGGGAGGGCCTACCTACAATGAGCAGTTCTTC. It yields the protein CASSLEAGGPTYNEQFF. The V call is TRBV5-1, the J call TRBJ2-1; the match to TRBD2 covers 9 bases. From germline, CDR1 is SGHRS and CDR2 YFSETQ. Losses at the gene ends were 0 bases for V and 2 bases for J; bases not matched to a gene: 6. The CDR3 contains 17 residues.

This chain joins TRBV4-1 and TRBJ2-1; 7 bases map to TRBD1. Trimming took 3 bases from V and 0 from J; bases not matched to a gene: 11. The CDR3 contains 18 residues. Looked up from germline, CDR1 is MGHRA and CDR2 is YSYEKL. For the CDR3, the DNA is TGCGCCAGCAGCCAGGAGTCTCAGGGGGATTACTCCTACAATGAGCAGTTCTTC. Amino acids: CASSQESQGDYSYNEQFF.

V and J are TRBV29-1 and TRBJ2-6, with 12 bases fitting TRBD1. This CDR3 spans 15 amino acids. Germline-derived CDR1 and CDR2 are SQVTM and ANQGSEA. Trimming at V came to 6 bases and at J to 0 bases, leaving 0 bases not matched to a gene. This CDR3 reads CSVGQGASGANVLTF. The DNA of the CDR3 is TGCAGCGTGGGACAGGGGGCCTCTGGGGCCAACGTCCTGACTTTC.

The V and J genes are TRBV5-1 and TRBJ2-1; possibly TRBD1 for D (7 bases). Deletions cut 1 base from V and 4 bases from J, with 12 bases between. CDR1 is SGHRS, CDR2 YFSETQ, per germline. The CDR3 loop spans 15 amino acids. CDR3 sequence: CASSLSQGGYNEQFF. The CDR3, as DNA: TGCGCCAGCAGCTTGTCCCAGGGGGGTTACAATGAGCAGTTCTTC. Variable domain in full (rest from reference TRBV5-1 and TRBJ2-1): KAGVTQTPRYLIKTRGQQVTLSCSPISGHRSVSWYQQTPGQGLQFLFEYFSETQRNKGNFPGRFSGRQFSNSRSEMNVSTLELGDSALYLCASSLSQGGYNEQFFGPGTRLTVL.

This clone appeared a few times. This chain links TRBV7-2 with TRBJ1-6; perhaps TRBD1 as D (6 bases). Germline CDR1 is SGHTA and CDR2 is FQGNSA. The CDR3 totals 16 residues. The V end was cut by 7 bases, the J end by 9 bases, with 22 bases between. CDR3: CASNHFGGLVSSPLHF. In DNA, the CDR3 is TGTGCCAGCAACCACTTCGGGGGGCTGGTGAGTTCACCCCTCCACTTT. Complete variable domain (other parts from reference TRBV7-2 and TRBJ1-6): GAGVSQSPSNKVTEKGKDVELRCDPISGHTALYWYRQSLGQGLEFLIYFQGNSAPDKSGLPSDRFSAERTGGSVSTLTIQRTQQEDSAVYLCASNHFGGLVSSPLHFGNGTRLTVT.

The chain joins TRBV19 to TRBJ1-2, with TRBD1 matching over 7 bases. The CDR3 sequence is 16 residues long. Germline V gene lookup returns CDR1 LNHDA and CDR2 SQIVND (reference sequence). Trimming at V came to 7 bases and at J to 4 bases, leaving 15 bases not matched to a gene. Here the CDR3 reads CASTARGEQGFYGYTF. The CDR3 coding sequence is TGTGCCAGTACCGCGAGGGGGGAACAGGGGTTCTATGGCTACACCTTC.

The J gene is TRBJ2-2, the V gene TRBV6-6, with TRBD2 matching over 8 bases. CDR3 length: 14 amino acids. J lost 7 bases, V lost 7 bases, and 8 bases had no gene match. Germline V gene data show CDR1 as MNHNY and CDR2 as SVGAGI (reference sequence). The CDR3 spells CASITRGVGGELFF. The CDR3 region has the DNA TGTGCCAGCATCACGCGGGGGGTCGGCGGGGAGCTGTTTTTT.

This chain joins TRBV30 and TRBJ2-3; D possibly uses TRBD1 or TRBD2 (5 bases each). Germline CDR1 reads GTSNPN; CDR2 reads SVGIG (reference sequence). Trimming removed 0 bases from V and 5 bases from J, with 15 bases in between. The CDR3 has 15 amino acids. The CDR3 coding sequence is TGTGCCTGGAGTGTACGAGGGGTTGGTAGAGATACGCAGTATTTT. It specifies CAWSVRGVGRDTQYF.

V and J are TRBV5-1 and TRBJ2-3; TRBD2 agrees at 11 bases. The CDR3 sequence is 18 residues long. Looked up from germline, CDR1 is SGHRS and CDR2 is YFSETQ. J lost 0 bases, V lost 4 bases, and 10 bases had no gene match. For the CDR3, the DNA is TGCGCCAGCAGCACGGGGACTAGCGGTTCCCTTAGCACAGATACGCAGTATTTT. This sequence encodes CASSTGTSGSLSTDTQYF.

The chain couples TRBV5-1 to TRBJ2-6, with D tentatively TRBD1 (6 bases). V lost 2 bases, J lost 0 bases, and 27 bases lay in between. Germline CDR1 and CDR2: SGHRS and YFSETQ. The CDR3 contains 22 residues. CDR3 sequence reads: CASSFSHPVAGEKGSGANVLTF. The CDR3 DNA reads TGCGCCAGCAGCTTCTCTCACCCCGTGGCAGGGGAAAAAGGCTCTGGGGCCAACGTCCTGACTTTC.

On this clone itself: This sample also contains other DNA sequences that code for the same CDR3. The chain has TRBV5-1 and TRBJ2-5, with TRBD2 matching over 8 bases. CDR1 is SGHRS, CDR2 YFSETQ, per germline. The CDR3 has 14 amino acids. Unmatched junction bases numbered 3, after V lost 4 bases and J lost 1 base. The CDR3 sequence: CASSTGGAQETQYF. The DNA for the CDR3 is TGCGCCAGCAGCACCGGGGGGGCCCAAGAGACCCAGTACTTC.

The genes are TRBV7-9 and TRBJ2-1; 12 bases match TRBD2. Germline CDR1 reads SEHNR; CDR2 reads FQNEAQ (reference sequence). The CDR3 has 18 amino acids. The V gene end was trimmed by 0 bases and the J gene end by 9 bases; junction bases not matched to a gene: 12. This CDR3 reads CASSLAGLAGGRRGEQFF. The CDR3 coding sequence is TGTGCCAGCAGCTTAGCAGGGCTAGCGGGAGGGCGGAGAGGTGAGCAGTTCTTC.

The chain joins TRBV2 to TRBJ2-2; 11 positions match TRBD2. With V trimmed by 4 bases and J by 1 base, 8 bases remained unmatched. There are 18 residues in the CDR3. Germline V gene lookup returns CDR1 SNHLY and CDR2 FYNNEI. The CDR3 nucleotides read TGTGCCAGCAGTGCGTTTCTTCTAGCGGGAGGGAACACCGGGGAGCTGTTTTTT. This translates into CASSAFLLAGGNTGELFF.

The chain carries TRBV30 and TRBJ1-4; D ambiguous. V was trimmed by 4 bases and J by 10 bases, leaving 10 bases between them. Looked up from germline, CDR1 is GTSNPN and CDR2 is SVGIG (reference sequence). The CDR3 has 11 amino acids. The CDR3 nucleotides are TGTGCCTGGACGACGGAGGGAAAACTGTTTTTT. Translation gives CAWTTEGKLFF.

As to this clone: The junction departs from the called germline gene at one end, perhaps through a read error. V usage is TRBV29-1 and J usage is TRBJ2-3; D is unresolved. The CDR3 is 13 residues long. Germline CDR1 and CDR2: SQVTM and ANQGSEA. The CDR3 loop reads CSVEDTVNPYDRF. In DNA, the CDR3 is TGCAGCGTTGAAGATACGGTTAATCCGTACGATCGATTT.

The table lists this clone with a count of one. The V call is TRBV5-8, the J call TRBJ2-2; TRBD1 might be the D (5 bases). Trimming removed 3 bases at V and 3 bases at J, with 9 bases between. The germline CDR1 and CDR2 sequences are SGHTS and YDEGEE. The CDR3 runs to 14 residues. CDR3 region: CASSSRVYTGELFF. The CDR3 DNA follows: TGTGCCAGCAGCTCCAGGGTATACACCGGGGAGCTGTTTTTT.

The chain uses TRBV6-1 and TRBJ2-4; 7 bases are shared with TRBD1. The germline V gene has CDR1 MNHNS and CDR2 SASEGT. The V segment lost 1 base and the J segment 1 base; nucleotides outside the gene matches: 10. This CDR3 comprises 18 residues. The CDR3 sequence is CASSEGIQGPMAKNIQYF. The CDR3 DNA is TGTGCCAGCAGTGAAGGGATACAGGGGCCTATGGCCAAAAACATTCAGTACTTC.

The chain combines TRBV2 with TRBJ2-2, with unresolved D. This CDR3 spans 13 amino acids. Germline-derived CDR1 and CDR2 are SNHLY and FYNNEI. V lost 8 bases and J 1 base, leaving 8 bases between the germline ends. The CDR3 sequence: CASGLVNTGELFF. Written as DNA, the CDR3 is TGTGCCAGCGGTCTAGTGAACACCGGGGAGCTGTTTTTT.

This clone turned up a few times. The V gene is TRBV11-2, the J gene TRBJ2-7; 13 nucleotides line up with TRBD2. Germline CDR1 SGHAT, CDR2 FQNNGV. CDR3 length equals 15 residues. V lost 5 bases and J lost 2; bases outside the gene matches: 3. The CDR3 DNA sequence: TGTGCCAGCAGCCGGGGACTAGCGGGACCCTACGAGCAGTACTTC. It codes for CASSRGLAGPYEQYF.

In its sample, this clone was seen a few times. The chain links TRBV29-1 to TRBJ2-1; weak D call: TRBD2 (7 bases). CDR1 SQVTM and CDR2 ANQGSEA come from the germline V gene. Trimming shortened V by 4 bases and J by 10 bases, and 17 bases separated the two germline ends. The CDR3 extends over 13 amino acids. The CDR3 reads CSVAGRGLREQFF. In nucleotides, the CDR3 is TGCAGCGTTGCCGGGCGGGGGCTTAGAGAGCAGTTCTTC.